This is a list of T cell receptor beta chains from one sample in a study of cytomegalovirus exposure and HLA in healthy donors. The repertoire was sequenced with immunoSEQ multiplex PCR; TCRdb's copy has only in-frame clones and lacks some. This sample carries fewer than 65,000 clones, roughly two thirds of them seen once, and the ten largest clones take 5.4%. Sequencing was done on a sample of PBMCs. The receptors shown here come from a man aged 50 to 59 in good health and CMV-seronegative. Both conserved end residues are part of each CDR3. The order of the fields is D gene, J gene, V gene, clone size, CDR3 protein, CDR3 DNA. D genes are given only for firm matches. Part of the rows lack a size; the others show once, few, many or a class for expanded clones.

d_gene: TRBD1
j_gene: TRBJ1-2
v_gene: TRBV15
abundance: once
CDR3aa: CATSRPGQGRPNYGYTF
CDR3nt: TGTGCCACCAGCAGGCCGGGACAGGGGAGACCTAACTATGGCTACACCTTC

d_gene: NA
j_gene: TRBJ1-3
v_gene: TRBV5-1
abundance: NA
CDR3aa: CASSITGTEGNTIYF
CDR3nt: TGCGCCAGCAGCATTACCGGGACTGAAGGAAACACCATATATTTT

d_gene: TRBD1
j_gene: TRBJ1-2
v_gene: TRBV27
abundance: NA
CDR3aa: CASSKSLDRGNYGYTF
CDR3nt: TGTGCCAGCAGTAAATCTCTGGACAGGGGCAACTATGGCTACACCTTC

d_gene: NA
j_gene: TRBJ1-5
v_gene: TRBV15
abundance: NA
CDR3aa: CATSSSARSGNQPQHF
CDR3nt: TGTGCCACCAGCAGCAGTGCCCGCAGCGGCAATCAGCCCCAGCATTTT

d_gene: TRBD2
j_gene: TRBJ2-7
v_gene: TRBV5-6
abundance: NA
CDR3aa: CASSLVAGGVFEQYF
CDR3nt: TGTGCCAGCAGCTTGGTAGCGGGGGGAGTTTTTGAGCAGTACTTC

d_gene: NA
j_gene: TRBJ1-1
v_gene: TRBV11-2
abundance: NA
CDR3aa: CASSSGAGVRTEAFF
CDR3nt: TGTGCCAGCAGCTCTGGTGCGGGGGTGCGGACTGAAGCTTTCTTT

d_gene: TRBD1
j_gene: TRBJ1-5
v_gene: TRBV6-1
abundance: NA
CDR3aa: CASGAGTGNNQPQHF
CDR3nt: TGTGCCAGCGGGGCCGGGACAGGGAACAATCAGCCCCAGCATTTT

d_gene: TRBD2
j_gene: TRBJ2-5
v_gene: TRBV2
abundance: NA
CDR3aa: CASRLLAGVYETQYF
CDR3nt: TGTGCCAGCAGACTACTAGCGGGGGTGTATGAGACCCAGTACTTC

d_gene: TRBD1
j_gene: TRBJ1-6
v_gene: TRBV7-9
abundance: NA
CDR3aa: CASSPSGTATPLPLHF
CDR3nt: TGTGCCAGCAGCCCGTCCGGGACAGCAACCCCGTTACCCCTCCACTTT

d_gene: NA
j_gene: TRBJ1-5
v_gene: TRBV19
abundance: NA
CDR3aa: CATRSGNQPQHF
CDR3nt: TGTGCCACCCGGTCAGGGAATCAGCCCCAGCATTTT

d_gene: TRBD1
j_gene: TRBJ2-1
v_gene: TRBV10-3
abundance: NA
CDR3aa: CAISESGWTGGASDEQFF
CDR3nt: TGTGCCATCAGTGAGTCGGGTTGGACAGGGGGGGCCAGCGATGAGCAGTTCTTC

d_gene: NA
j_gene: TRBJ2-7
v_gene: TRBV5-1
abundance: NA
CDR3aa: CASSLAAGDYEQYF
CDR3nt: TGCGCCAGCAGCTTGGCGGCAGGGGACTACGAGCAGTACTTC

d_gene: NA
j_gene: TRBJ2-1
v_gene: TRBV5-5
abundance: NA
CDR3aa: CASSWLLYNEQFF
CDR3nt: TGTGCCAGCAGCTGGCTCCTCTACAATGAGCAGTTCTTC

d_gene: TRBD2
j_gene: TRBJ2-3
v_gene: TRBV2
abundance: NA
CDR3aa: CASSVTRTSGVSSTDTQYF
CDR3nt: TGTGCCAGCAGTGTTACGAGGACTAGCGGGGTCTCTAGCACAGATACGCAGTATTTT

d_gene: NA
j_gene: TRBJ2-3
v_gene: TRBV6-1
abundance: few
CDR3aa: CASSVGLAYTQYF
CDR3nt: TGTGCCAGCAGTGTAGGGCTAGCTTATACGCAGTATTTT

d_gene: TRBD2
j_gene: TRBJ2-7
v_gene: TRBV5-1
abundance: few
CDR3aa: CASSVLAGAFGEQYF
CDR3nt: TGCGCCAGCAGCGTCCTAGCGGGGGCATTTGGGGAGCAGTACTTC

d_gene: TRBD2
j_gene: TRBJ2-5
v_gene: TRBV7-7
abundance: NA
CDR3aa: CASSPKTSGGPGSQYF
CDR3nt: TGTGCTAGCAGCCCAAAGACTAGCGGGGGCCCCGGGTCCCAGTACTTC

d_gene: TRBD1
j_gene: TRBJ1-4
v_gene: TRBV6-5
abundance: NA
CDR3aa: CASSYGQGYNEKLFF
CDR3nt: TGTGCCAGCAGTTACGGACAGGGGTATAATGAAAAACTGTTTTTT

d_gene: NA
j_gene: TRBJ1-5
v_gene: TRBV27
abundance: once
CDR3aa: CATQGGGVGQPQHF
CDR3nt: TGTGCCACCCAGGGAGGGGGGGTGGGTCAGCCCCAGCATTTT

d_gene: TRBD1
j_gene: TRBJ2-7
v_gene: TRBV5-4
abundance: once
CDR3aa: CASSLEGQPSYEQYF
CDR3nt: TGTGCCAGCAGCTTGGAGGGACAGCCCTCCTACGAGCAGTACTTC

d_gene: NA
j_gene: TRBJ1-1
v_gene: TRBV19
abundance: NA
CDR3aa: CASRAGWSRDTEAFF
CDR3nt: TGTGCCAGTAGGGCCGGGTGGTCGAGGGACACTGAAGCTTTCTTT

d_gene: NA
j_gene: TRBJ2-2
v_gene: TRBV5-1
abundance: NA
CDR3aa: CASSLGKGAGELFF
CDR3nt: TGCGCCAGCAGCTTGGGAAAAGGGGCCGGGGAGCTGTTTTTT

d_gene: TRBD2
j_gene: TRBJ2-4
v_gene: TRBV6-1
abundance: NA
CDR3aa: CASSEARPTSGGPLWAKNIQYF
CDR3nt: TGTGCCAGCAGTGAAGCCCGACCGACTAGCGGGGGGCCCCTTTGGGCCAAAAACATTCAGTACTTC

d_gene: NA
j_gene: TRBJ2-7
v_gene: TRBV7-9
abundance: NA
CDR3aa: CASSSNSYEQYF
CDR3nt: TGTGCCAGCAGCTCTAACAGCTACGAGCAGTACTTC

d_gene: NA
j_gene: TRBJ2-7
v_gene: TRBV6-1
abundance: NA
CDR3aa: CASSEQGSSEQYF
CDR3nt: TGTGCCAGCAGTGAACAGGGTTCGAGCGAGCAGTACTTC

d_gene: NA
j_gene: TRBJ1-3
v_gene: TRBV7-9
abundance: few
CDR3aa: CASSLEVAGNTIYF
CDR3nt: TGTGCCAGCAGCTTAGAGGTAGCAGGAAACACCATATATTTT

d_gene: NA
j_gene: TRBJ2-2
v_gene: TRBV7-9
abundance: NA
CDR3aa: CASSFVRGGRVHSGELFF
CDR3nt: TGTGCCAGCAGCTTTGTTAGGGGAGGCCGGGTCCACAGCGGGGAGCTGTTTTTT

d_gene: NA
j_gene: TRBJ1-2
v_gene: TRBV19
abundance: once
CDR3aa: CASSIGARSDYGYTF
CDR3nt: TGTGCCAGTAGTATAGGAGCGCGTAGTGACTATGGCTACACCTTC

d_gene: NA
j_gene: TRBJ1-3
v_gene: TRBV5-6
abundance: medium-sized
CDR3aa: CASSQISPGNTIYF
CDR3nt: TGTGCCAGCAGCCAAATCAGTCCTGGAAACACCATATATTTT

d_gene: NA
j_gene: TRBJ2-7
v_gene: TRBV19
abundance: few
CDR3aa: CASSSTVGMAYEQYF
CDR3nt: TGTGCCAGTAGTTCGACAGTAGGGATGGCCTACGAGCAGTACTTC

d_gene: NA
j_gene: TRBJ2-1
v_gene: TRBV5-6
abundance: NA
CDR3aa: CASSLLFISSYNEQFF
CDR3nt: TGTGCCAGCAGCTTGTTGTTTATCAGCTCCTACAATGAGCAGTTCTTC

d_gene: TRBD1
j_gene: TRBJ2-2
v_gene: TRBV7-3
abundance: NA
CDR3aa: CASSPRDRARGELFF
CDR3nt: TGTGCCAGCAGCCCTCGGGACAGGGCCCGCGGGGAGCTGTTTTTT

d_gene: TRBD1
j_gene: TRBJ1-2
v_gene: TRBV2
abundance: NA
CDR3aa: CASSVVRDRVSPGYTF
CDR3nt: TGTGCCAGCAGTGTTGTCCGGGACAGGGTGAGTCCTGGCTACACCTTC

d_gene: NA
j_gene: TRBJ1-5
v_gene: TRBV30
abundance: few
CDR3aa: CAWNQAGRNQPQHF
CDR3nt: TGTGCCTGGAATCAGGCAGGGAGGAATCAGCCCCAGCATTTT

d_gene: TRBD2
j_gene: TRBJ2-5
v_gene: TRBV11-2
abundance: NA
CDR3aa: CASSRIRGVQETQYF
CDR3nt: TGTGCCAGCAGCCGGATACGGGGGGTACAAGAGACCCAGTACTTC

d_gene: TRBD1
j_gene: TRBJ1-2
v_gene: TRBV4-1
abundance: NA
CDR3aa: CASSQGQGASYTF
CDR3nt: TGCGCCAGCAGCCAAGGACAGGGGGCAAGCTACACCTTC

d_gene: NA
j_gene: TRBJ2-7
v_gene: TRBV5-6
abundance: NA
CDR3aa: CASSFYLSYEQYF
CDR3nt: TGTGCCAGCAGCTTCTACCTATCCTACGAGCAGTACTTC

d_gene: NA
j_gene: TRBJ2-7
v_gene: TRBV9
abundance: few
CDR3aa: CASSVGAGGPGSYEQYF
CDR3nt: TGTGCCAGCAGCGTAGGGGCCGGGGGACCAGGCTCCTACGAGCAGTACTTC

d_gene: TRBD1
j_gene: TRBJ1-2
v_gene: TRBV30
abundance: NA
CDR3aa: CAWGPGQRGYTF
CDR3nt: TGTGCCTGGGGCCCGGGACAGCGGGGCTACACCTTC

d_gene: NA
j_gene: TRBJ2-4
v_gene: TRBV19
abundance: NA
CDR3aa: CASSPRLRENIQYF
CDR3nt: TGTGCCAGTAGTCCCAGATTGAGGGAAAACATTCAGTACTTC

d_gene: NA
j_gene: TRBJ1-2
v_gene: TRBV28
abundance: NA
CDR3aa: CASSRSFRRDGYTF
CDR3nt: TGTGCCAGCAGTCGATCGTTCAGGAGGGATGGCTACACCTTC

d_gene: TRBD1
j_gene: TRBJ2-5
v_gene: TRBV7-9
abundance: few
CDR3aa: CASSSGGTGKETQYF
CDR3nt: TGTGCCAGCAGCTCAGGGGGGACAGGGAAGGAGACCCAGTACTTC